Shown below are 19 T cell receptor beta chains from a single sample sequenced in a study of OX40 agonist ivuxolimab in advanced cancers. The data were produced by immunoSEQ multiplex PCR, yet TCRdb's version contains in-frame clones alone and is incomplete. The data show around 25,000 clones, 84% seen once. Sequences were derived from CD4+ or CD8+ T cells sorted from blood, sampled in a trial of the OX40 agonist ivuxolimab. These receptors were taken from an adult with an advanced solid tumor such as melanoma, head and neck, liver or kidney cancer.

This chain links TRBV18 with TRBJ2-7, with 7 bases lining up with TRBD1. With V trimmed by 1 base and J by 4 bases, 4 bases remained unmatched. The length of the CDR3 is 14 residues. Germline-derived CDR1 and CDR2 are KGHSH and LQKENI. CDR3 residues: CASSPLDRPYEQYF. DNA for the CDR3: TGTGCCAGCTCACCACTGGACAGGCCGTACGAGCAGTACTTC.

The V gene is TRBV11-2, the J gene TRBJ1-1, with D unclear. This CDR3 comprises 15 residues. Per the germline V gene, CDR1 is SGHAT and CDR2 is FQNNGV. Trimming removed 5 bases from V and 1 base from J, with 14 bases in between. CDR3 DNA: TGTGCCAGCAGCAGCGGGGAGAGAGCGAACACTGAAGCTTTCTTT. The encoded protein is CASSSGERANTEAFF.

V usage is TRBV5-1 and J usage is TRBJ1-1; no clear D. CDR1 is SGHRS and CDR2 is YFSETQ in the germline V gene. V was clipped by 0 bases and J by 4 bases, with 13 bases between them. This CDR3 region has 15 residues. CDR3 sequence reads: CASSLAGFSGTEAFF. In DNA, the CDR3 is TGCGCCAGCAGCTTGGCCGGGTTCAGTGGCACTGAAGCTTTCTTT.

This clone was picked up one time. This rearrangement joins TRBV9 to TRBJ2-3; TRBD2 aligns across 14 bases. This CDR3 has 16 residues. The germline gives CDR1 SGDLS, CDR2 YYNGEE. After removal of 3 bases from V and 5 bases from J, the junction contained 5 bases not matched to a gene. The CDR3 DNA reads TGTGCCAGCAGCGGGATTGGGACTAGCGGGAGAGATACGCAGTATTTT. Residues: CASSGIGTSGRDTQYF.

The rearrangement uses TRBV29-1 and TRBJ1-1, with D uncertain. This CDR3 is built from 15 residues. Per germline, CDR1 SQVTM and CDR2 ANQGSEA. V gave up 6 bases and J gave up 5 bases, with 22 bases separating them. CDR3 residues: CSVPPRAGVGTEAFF. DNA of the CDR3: TGCAGCGTACCGCCTAGGGCCGGGGTTGGGACTGAAGCTTTCTTT.

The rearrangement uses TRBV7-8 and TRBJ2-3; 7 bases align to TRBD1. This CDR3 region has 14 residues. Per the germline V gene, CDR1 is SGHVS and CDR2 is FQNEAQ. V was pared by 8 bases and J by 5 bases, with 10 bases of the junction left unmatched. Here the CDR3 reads CASGSRQGVDTQYF. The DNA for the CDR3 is TGTGCCAGCGGCTCGCGCCAGGGGGTAGATACGCAGTATTTT.

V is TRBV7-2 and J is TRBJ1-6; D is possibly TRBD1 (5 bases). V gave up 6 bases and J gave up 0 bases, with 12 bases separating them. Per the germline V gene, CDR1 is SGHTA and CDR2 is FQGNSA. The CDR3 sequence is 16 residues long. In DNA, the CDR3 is TGTGCCAGCAGTGATAGACAGAGCTCCTATAATTCACCCCTCCACTTT. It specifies CASSDRQSSYNSPLHF.

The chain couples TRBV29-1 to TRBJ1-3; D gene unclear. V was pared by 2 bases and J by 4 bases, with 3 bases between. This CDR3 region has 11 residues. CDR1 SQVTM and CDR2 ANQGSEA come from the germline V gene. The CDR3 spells CSVEWGNTIYF. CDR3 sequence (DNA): TGCAGCGTTGAATGGGGAAACACCATATATTTT.

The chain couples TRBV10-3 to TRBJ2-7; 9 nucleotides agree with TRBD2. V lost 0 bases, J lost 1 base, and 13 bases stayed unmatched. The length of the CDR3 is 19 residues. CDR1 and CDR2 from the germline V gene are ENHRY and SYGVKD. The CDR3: CAISESGLAGPVGSYEQYF. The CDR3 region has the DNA TGTGCCATCAGTGAGTCCGGGCTAGCGGGGCCGGTTGGGTCCTACGAGCAGTACTTC.

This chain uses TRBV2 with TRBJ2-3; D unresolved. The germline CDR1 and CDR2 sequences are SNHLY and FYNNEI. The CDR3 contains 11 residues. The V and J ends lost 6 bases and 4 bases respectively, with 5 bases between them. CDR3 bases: TGTGCCAGCAGCCCTTCAGATACGCAGTATTTT. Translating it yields CASSPSDTQYF.

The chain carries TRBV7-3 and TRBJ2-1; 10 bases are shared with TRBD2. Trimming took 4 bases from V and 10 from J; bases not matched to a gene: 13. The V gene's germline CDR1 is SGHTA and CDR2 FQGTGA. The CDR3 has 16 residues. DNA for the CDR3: TGTGCCAGCAGCTCTGGGGCAGCGGGGGGGCCGTGGGAGCAGTTCTTC. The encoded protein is CASSSGAAGGPWEQFF. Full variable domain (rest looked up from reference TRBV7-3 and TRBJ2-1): GAGVSQTPSNKVTEKGKYVELRCDPISGHTALYWYRQSLGQGPEFLIYFQGTGAADDSGLPNDRFFAVRPEGSVSTLKIQRTERGDSAVYLCASSSGAAGGPWEQFFGPGTRLTVL.

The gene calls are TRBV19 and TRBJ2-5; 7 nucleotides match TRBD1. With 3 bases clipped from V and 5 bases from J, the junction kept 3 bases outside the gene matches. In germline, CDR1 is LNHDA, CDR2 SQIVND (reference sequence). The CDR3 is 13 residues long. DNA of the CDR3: TGTGCCAGTAGTATTATAGGGGGCGAGACCCAGTACTTC. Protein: CASSIIGGETQYF.

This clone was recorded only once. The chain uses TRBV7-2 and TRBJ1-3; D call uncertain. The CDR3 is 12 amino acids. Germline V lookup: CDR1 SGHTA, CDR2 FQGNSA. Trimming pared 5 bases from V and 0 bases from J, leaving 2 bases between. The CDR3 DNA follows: TGTGCCAGCAGCACCTCTGGAAACACCATATATTTT. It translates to CASSTSGNTIYF.

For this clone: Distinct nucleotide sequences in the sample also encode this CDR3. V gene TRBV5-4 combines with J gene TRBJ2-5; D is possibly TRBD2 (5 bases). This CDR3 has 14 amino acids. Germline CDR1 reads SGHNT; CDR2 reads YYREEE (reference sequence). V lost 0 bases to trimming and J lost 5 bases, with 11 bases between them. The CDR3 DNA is TGTGCCAGCAGCTTGGTGGGAGTTGGGGAGACCCAGTACTTC. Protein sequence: CASSLVGVGETQYF.

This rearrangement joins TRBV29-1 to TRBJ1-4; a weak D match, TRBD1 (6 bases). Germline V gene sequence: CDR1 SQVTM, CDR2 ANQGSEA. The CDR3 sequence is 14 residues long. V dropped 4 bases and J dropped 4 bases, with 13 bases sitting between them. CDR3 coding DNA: TGCAGCGTTGCTTGGGGGCGGTTTAATGAAAAACTGTTTTTT. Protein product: CSVAWGRFNEKLFF.

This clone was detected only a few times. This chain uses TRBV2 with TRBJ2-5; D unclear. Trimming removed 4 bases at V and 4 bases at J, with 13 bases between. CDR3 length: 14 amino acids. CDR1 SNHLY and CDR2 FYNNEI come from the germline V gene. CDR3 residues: CASSGVSSLETQYF. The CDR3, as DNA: TGTGCCAGCAGTGGGGTCAGTAGTTTAGAGACCCAGTACTTC.

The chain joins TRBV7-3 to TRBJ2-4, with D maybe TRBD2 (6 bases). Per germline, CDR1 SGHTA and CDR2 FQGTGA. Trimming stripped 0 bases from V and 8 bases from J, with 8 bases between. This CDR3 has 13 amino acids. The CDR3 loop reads CASSLTPGDIQYF. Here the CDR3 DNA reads TGTGCCAGCAGCTTAACCCCGGGGGACATTCAGTACTTC.

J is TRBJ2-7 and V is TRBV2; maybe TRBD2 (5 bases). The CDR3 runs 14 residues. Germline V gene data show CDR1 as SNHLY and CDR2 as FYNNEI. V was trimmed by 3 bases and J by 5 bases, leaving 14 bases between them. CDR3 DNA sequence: TGTGCCAGCAGTGAGTACGGGAACGTCGACGAGCAGTACTTC. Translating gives CASSEYGNVDEQYF.

CDR3 protein: CASSLVNYGYTF. As DNA, the CDR3 is TGTGCCAGCAGCTTAGTAAACTATGGCTACACCTTC. The chain links TRBV7-2 to TRBJ1-2; D ambiguous. The CDR3 is 12 amino acids. The V gene's germline CDR1 is SGHTA and CDR2 FQGNSA. Trimming left V 1 base short and J 2 bases short, with 2 bases between.